This TCR beta chain derives from a study of beta chain features in type 1 diabetes. Germline CDR1 reads SGHRS; CDR2 reads YFSETQ. Deletions cut 2 bases from V and 3 bases from J, with 14 bases between. This CDR3 contains 15 residues. Sorting based on CD45RO/CCR7/CD25/CD127/CD95/CD27 separated CD4+ naive, central memory, regulatory and stem cell-like memory cells. Purity of each sorted population was above 95%. This clone came up a few times. Since all of the isolated RNA was reverse transcribed, expressed TCRB transcripts were what got sequenced. Generated by immunoSEQ multiplex PCR, the TCRdb table keeps only in-frame clones and is missing some. This repertoire shows approximately 330,000 clones, roughly 9.6% found once; its top ten account for 0.015% to 0.02%.

The sample was naive CD4+ T cells from blood. This TCR was recovered from a woman younger than 45 in good health. This sequence joins TRBV5-1 and TRBJ2-5; perhaps TRBD2 as D (6 bases). CDR3 sequence: CASSLLAALKETQYF. CDR3 DNA: TGCGCCAGCAGCTTACTAGCAGCCCTTAAAGAGACCCAGTACTTC. Looking up the rest from reference TRBV5-1 and TRBJ2-5 gives the full variable domain: KAGVTQTPRYLIKTRGQQVTLSCSPISGHRSVSWYQQTPGQGLQFLFEYFSETQRNKGNFPGRFSGRQFSNSRSEMNVSTLELGDSALYLCASSLLAALKETQYFGPGTRLLVL.